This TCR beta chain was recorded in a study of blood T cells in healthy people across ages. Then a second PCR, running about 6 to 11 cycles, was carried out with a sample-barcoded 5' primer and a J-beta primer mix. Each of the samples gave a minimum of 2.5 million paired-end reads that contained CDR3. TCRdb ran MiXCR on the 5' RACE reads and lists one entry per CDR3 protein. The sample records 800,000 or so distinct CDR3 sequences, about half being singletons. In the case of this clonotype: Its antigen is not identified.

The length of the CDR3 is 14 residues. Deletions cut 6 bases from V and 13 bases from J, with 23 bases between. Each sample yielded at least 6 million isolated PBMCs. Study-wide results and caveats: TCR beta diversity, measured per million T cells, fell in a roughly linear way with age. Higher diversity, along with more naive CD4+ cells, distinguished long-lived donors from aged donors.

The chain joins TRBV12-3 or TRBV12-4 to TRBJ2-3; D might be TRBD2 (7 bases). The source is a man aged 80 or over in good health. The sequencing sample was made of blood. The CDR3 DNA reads TGTGCCAGCAGGTTGAGGGGGGGCACAGATGCGGAGTATTTT. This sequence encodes CASRLRGGTDAEYF.